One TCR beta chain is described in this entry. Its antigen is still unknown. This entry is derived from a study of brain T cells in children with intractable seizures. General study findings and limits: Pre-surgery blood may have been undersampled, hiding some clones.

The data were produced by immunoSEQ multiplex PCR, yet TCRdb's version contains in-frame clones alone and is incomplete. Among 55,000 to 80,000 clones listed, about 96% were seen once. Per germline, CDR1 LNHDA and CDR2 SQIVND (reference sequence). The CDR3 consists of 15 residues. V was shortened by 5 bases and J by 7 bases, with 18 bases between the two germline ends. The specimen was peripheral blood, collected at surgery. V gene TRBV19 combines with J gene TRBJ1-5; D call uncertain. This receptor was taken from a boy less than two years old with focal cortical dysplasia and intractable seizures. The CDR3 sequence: CASSSRTASGQPQHF. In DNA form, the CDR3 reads TGTGCCAGTAGTTCTCGGACGGCCTCGGGACAGCCCCAGCATTTT.